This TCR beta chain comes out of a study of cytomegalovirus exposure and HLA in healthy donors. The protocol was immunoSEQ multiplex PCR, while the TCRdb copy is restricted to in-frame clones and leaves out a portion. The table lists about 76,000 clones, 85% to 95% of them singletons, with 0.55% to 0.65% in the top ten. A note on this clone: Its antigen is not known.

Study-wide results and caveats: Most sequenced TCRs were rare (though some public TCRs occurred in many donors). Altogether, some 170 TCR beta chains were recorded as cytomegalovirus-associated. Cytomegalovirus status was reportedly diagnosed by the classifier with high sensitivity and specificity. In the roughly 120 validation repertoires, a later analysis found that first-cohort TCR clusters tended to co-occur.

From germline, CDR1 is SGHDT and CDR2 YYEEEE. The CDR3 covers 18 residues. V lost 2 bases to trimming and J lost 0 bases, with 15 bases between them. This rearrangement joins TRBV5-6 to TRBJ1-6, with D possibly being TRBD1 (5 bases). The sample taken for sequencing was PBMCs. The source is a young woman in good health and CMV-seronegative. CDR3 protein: CASSFTSGGSSYNSPLHF. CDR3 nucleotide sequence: TGTGCCAGCAGCTTCACTTCGGGGGGGAGCTCCTATAATTCACCCCTCCACTTT.